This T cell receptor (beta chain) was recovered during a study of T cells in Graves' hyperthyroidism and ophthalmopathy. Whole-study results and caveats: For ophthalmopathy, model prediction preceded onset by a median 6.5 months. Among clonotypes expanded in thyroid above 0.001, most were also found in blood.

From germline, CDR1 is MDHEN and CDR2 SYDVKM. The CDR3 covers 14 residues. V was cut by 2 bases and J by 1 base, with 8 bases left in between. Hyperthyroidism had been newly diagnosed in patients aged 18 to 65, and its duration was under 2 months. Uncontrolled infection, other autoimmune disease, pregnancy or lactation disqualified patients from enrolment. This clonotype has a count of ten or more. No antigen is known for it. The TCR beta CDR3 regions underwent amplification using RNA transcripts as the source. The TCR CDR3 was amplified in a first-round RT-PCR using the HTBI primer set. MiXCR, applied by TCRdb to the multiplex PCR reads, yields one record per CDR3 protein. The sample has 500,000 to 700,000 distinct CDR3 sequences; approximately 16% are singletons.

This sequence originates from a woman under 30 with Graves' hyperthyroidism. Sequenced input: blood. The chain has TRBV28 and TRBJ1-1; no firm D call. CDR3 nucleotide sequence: TGTGCCAGCAGTTTAACGTCCGAGAACACTGAAGCTTTCTTT. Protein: CASSLTSENTEAFF.